This TCR beta chain emerged from a study of cytomegalovirus exposure and HLA in healthy donors. Researchers ran the PCR with 60 Vbeta and 13 Jbeta primers. Produced via immunoSEQ multiplex PCR; TCRdb's table is partial and in-frame only. The table has around 90,000 clones, 86% seen once. The CDR3 loop spans 14 amino acids. Unmatched junction bases numbered 8, after V lost 5 bases and J lost 4 bases. Germline values: CDR1 SQVTM, CDR2 ANQGSEA. Sequencing used PBMCs. J is TRBJ2-5 and V is TRBV29-1; 9 nucleotides align to TRBD1. This TCR derives from a man aged 25-40 years in good health and CMV-seropositive. CDR3 sequence reads: CSVRGGGQGETQYF. The CDR3 bases are TGCAGCGTTCGAGGTGGGGGACAGGGAGAGACCCAGTACTTC. The full variable domain, rest sourced from reference TRBV29-1 and TRBJ2-5, is SAVISQKPSRDICQRGTSLTIQCQVDSQVTMMFWYRQQPGQSLTLIATANQGSEATYESGFVIDKFPISRPNLTFSTLTVSNMSPEDSSIYLCSVRGGGQGETQYFGPGTRLLVL.